A single T cell receptor beta chain is shown here with its context. Its antigen target is currently unknown. Per-nucleotide qualities are absent, and no much larger clonotype sits a single base away. The data originate from a study of T-cell memory formation after mild COVID-19 (TCRdb year 2021). Broadly, across the study: Most TCR sequence clusters were specific to one of the two donors. The cohort comprised two young, previously healthy adult volunteers, one female and one male. In a couple of donors, T-cell clones that expanded and contracted after mild COVID-19 were tracked by sequencing TCRalpha and TCRbeta repertoires over time.

PBMCs were isolated by Ficoll-Paque density gradient centrifugation. What the authors observed across the whole study: Contracting CD4+ clones turned up mainly in the CM and EM memory subsets, whereas EMRA was where CD8+ clones were enriched. Clones contracting from day 15 to 85 had balanced CD4/CD8 phenotypes, while a second wave expanding from day 15 to 37 was biased towards CD4+. The detection of some responding clones in pre-infection memory suggests that pre-existing cross-reactive memory T cells joined the SARS-CoV-2 response. Whether the second-wave clones peaking on day 37 were SARS-CoV-2 specific was not confirmed. The study included only a couple of mild cases, and larger cohorts that include severe cases with pre-infection samples were judged to be necessary.

The CDR3 sequence holds 15 residues, the cysteine and phenylalanine included. Only the CDR3 part of the read is kept: 45 bases, read in frame from the first base. CDR1 and CDR2 are drawn from the germline V gene: SGHTA, FQGNSA. Instrument on record: Illumina NovaSeq 6000. cDNA libraries for TCRalpha and TCRbeta were prepared by 5'RACE using constant-segment primers, with sample barcodes and unique molecular identifiers added. RNA was extracted from every sample with Trizol reagent. Libraries were amplified in two PCR steps, with a second sample barcode and Illumina TruSeq adapters added in the second step. Sequencing of the libraries was done on an Illumina NovaSeq, producing 2 x 150 bp paired-end reads. The paper's data handling went like this. Reads were demultiplexed and collapsed into UMI-guided consensus sequences with migec v1.2.7. Using mixcr v2.1.11, the UMI consensuses were aligned to TRA and TRB V and J templates and assembled into clonotypes. Expanded or contracted clonotypes were those called significant by both edgeR and NoisET, with noise models trained on biological replicates. For edgeR calls, a false discovery rate-adjusted p below 0.01 and a log2 fold-change threshold of 1 were applied. As an exploratory analysis of dynamics, max-normalized trajectories of the 1000 most abundant clonotypes were examined by PCA with hierarchical clustering. The CD4 or CD8 phenotype of responding clones was assigned using the separately sequenced CD4+ and CD8+ repertoires. TCRdb trimmed public reads at Q25 via fastp, called clones via MiXCR and kept in-frame beta chains. CDR3 protein duplicates are merged, each entry listing the most common genes and DNA. These V and J calls rely on TCRdb rather than the paper's analysis. The sample records about 130,000 distinct CDR3 sequences, 5% to 6.5% of which are singletons. The ten biggest clones cover 2% to 2.5% of the sample.

Source material: PBMCs or a T cell subset sorted from them (not recorded which). The V gene is TRBV7-2 and the J gene is TRBJ2-2; TRBD1 is perhaps the D gene, given 5 matching bases. This sequence originates from an adult woman who had mild COVID-19 (a few samples of this study predate the infection). The sample titles of this study are shuffled in the database, so cell type and time point are left out; the donor was told from shared clones. The CDR3 corresponds to CARTSPGSTTGELFF. The nucleotide sequence is given as TGTGCACGTACCTCGCCAGGGTCAACAACCGGGGAGCTGTTTTTT.